These 6 T cell receptor beta chains share one sample of origin, sequenced in a study of OX40 agonist ivuxolimab in advanced cancers. Produced via immunoSEQ multiplex PCR; TCRdb's table is partial and in-frame only. The table has 20,000 to 30,000 clones, about 87% seen once. The sequences come from CD4+ or CD8+ T cells sorted from blood, collected in a trial of the OX40 agonist ivuxolimab. These TCRs come from an adult with an advanced solid tumor such as melanoma, head and neck, liver or kidney cancer.

This chain links TRBV30 with TRBJ2-7, with D possibly TRBD2 on 5 matching bases. CDR3 length: 13 residues. Germline V gives CDR1 GTSNPN, CDR2 SVGIG (reference sequence). The V end lost 1 base, the J end lost 3 bases, and 10 bases lay between the germline ends. CDR3 nucleotides: TGTGCCTGGAGTGCCTTCAGCGGCTACGAGCAGTACTTC. Translated: CAWSAFSGYEQYF.

The chain has TRBV19 and TRBJ1-5, with D unclear. The CDR3 contains 15 residues. CDR1 and CDR2 (germline): LNHDA, SQIVND (reference sequence). Trimming cost V 2 bases and J 5 bases, with 13 bases left between them. The CDR3 region has the DNA TGTGCCAGTAGTATATTGGACGGGAAAGATCAGCCCCAGCATTTT. The encoded protein is CASSILDGKDQPQHF.

This chain connects TRBV30 to TRBJ1-1; D gene uncertain. In germline, CDR1 is GTSNPN, CDR2 SVGIG (reference sequence). V was clipped by 2 bases and J by 3 bases, with 19 bases between them. The CDR3 runs 16 residues. CDR3 sequence (DNA): TGTGCCTGGAGTTTTGATTTCGGGTGGCGGGACACTGAAGCTTTCTTT. It codes for CAWSFDFGWRDTEAFF.

The rearrangement joins TRBV6-6 to TRBJ2-3; D gene unclear. Germline loops: CDR1 MNHNY, CDR2 SVGAGI (reference sequence). V lost 5 bases to trimming and J lost 7 bases, with 10 bases between them. The CDR3 length is 12 residues. CDR3 sequence: CASSPPGNTQYF. The CDR3 region has the DNA TGTGCCAGCAGTCCGCCTGGGAATACGCAGTATTTT.

This chain uses TRBV14 with TRBJ2-2, with D tentatively TRBD2 (5 bases). V dropped 5 bases and J dropped 8 bases, with 24 bases sitting between them. Per the germline V gene, CDR1 is SGHDN and CDR2 is FVKESK. This CDR3 is built from 17 residues. The CDR3 nucleotides are TGTGCCAGCAGCTCACTCCGGGCCTCGGAGAGAGGGGGGGAGCTGTTTTTT. Translated, it gives CASSSLRASERGGELFF.

This chain connects TRBV7-9 to TRBJ2-3; D unresolved. This CDR3 spans 12 amino acids. Between the trimmed V and J ends, which lost 2 bases and 4 bases, there was a span of 4 bases. The germline gives CDR1 SEHNR, CDR2 FQNEAQ (reference sequence). The chain's CDR3 is CASSLISDTQYF. CDR3 nucleotides: TGTGCCAGCAGCTTAATTTCAGATACGCAGTATTTT. The full variable domain, in which reference TRBV7-9 and TRBJ2-3 provide the parts outside the CDR3, is DTGVSQNPRHKITKRGQNVTFRCDPISEHNRLYWYRQTLGQGPEFLTYFQNEAQLEKSRLLSDRFSAERPKGSFSTLEIQRTEQGDSAMYLCASSLISDTQYFGPGTRLTVL.